This is a list of T cell receptor beta chains from one sample in a study of T cells after yellow fever vaccination. TCRdb reanalysed the 5' RACE reads using MiXCR and keeps one entry per CDR3 protein. The sample holds around 310,000 distinct CDR3 sequences, around 4.5% seen once. Here the sequenced sample was PBMCs, taken 15 days after the yellow fever booster vaccination. The source of these receptors is a man between 18 and 29 years old who received the YFV17D yellow fever vaccine. The CDR3 runs from the conserved cysteine through the conserved F or W. The D gene is left open where the match is weak. For some rows the clone size is stated as once, few or many, or as a class when expanded; others skip it.

-	TRBV5-1	TRBJ2-6	-	TGCGCCAGCAGCCAGCAGCCAGAAACGTACTCTGGGGCCAACGTCCTGACTTTC	CASSQQPETYSGANVLTF
-	TRBV12-3/TRBV12-4	TRBJ2-3	-	TGTGCCAGCAGTGCGGACGGAACTTCTTGTACGCAGTATTTT	CASSADGTSCTQYF
few	TRBV7-9	TRBJ2-5	-	TGTGCCAGCGCAAGGGGATTTGGAGAGACCCAGTACTTC	CASARGFGETQYF
-	TRBV5-1	TRBJ2-1	-	TGCGCCAGCAGCTGGGGGAGGGGGACAAGGAACAATGAGCAGTTCTTC	CASSWGRGTRNNEQFF
few	TRBV29-1	TRBJ2-3	-	TGCAGCGTTGAGGCCGATAACACAGATACGCAGTATTTT	CSVEADNTDTQYF
many	TRBV28	TRBJ2-3	-	TGTGCCAGCAAGGGTAAATCACATAGCACAGATACGCAGTATTTT	CASKGKSHSTDTQYF
few	TRBV7-2	TRBJ1-6	-	TGTGCCAGCAGCTTACCGGTGGATTCACCCCTCCACTTT	CASSLPVDSPLHF
-	TRBV4-1	TRBJ2-3	TRBD2	TGCGCCAGCAGGCGACTAGCGGGGGACCCTCTAGATACGCAGTATTTT	CASRRLAGDPLDTQYF
few	TRBV27	TRBJ1-2	-	TGTGCCAGCAGTTCCGCCCGCAGGGAATATGGCTACACCTTC	CASSSARREYGYTF
many	TRBV5-1	TRBJ2-5	TRBD1	TGCGCCAGCAGCTTGGGACAGGGAAAAGAGACCCAGTACTTC	CASSLGQGKETQYF
many	TRBV7-2	TRBJ2-7	-	TGTGCCAGCAGCTCTGACGGGACTCTAGACGAGCAGTACTTC	CASSSDGTLDEQYF
many	TRBV12-3/TRBV12-4	TRBJ1-1	-	TGTGCCAGCAGGTTTGACAGTCAAGCTTTCTTT	CASRFDSQAFF
many	TRBV5-1	TRBJ2-2	TRBD1	TGCGCCAGCAGCTTGGCCGCGGACAGGGGGCGCGGAACCGGGGAGCTGTTTTTT	CASSLAADRGRGTGELFF
many	TRBV2	TRBJ1-1	-	TGTGCCAGCCGGACGGGGGGGAACACTGAAGCTTTCTTT	CASRTGGNTEAFF
few	TRBV27	TRBJ2-4	-	TGTGCCAGCACCATGACCCCGGGGCCCGCCAAAAACATTCAGTACTTC	CASTMTPGPAKNIQYF
many	TRBV20-1	TRBJ1-1	TRBD1	TGCAGTGCGGATGAGGGGCACAGGGGGCTTGAGAAAGCTTTCTTT	CSADEGHRGLEKAFF
-	TRBV10-3	TRBJ2-7	-	TGTGCCATCAGTGAGTCGGAGGGGGCCTACGAGCAGTACTTC	CAISESEGAYEQYF
many	TRBV7-3	TRBJ1-3	TRBD1	TGTGCCAGCAGCTCGGACAGGGAAAACACCATATATTTT	CASSSDRENTIYF
-	TRBV12-3/TRBV12-4	TRBJ2-5	TRBD2	TGTGCCAGCAGGGGAGCGCCGGGGGGAGAGACCCAGTACTTC	CASRGAPGGETQYF
many	TRBV12-3/TRBV12-4	TRBJ2-7	-	TGTGCCAGCAGGGGGACCCCAAGCTACGAGCAGTACTTC	CASRGTPSYEQYF
-	TRBV6-1	TRBJ2-1	TRBD1	TGTGCCAGCACCAGGTCAGGGGGCAATGAGCAGTTCTTC	CASTRSGGNEQFF
few	TRBV20-1	TRBJ2-1	-	TGCAGTGCAAGCTTCCCTGCGGGGCCTGTAGGGAATGAGCAGTTCTTC	CSASFPAGPVGNEQFF
-	TRBV7-2	TRBJ1-5	-	TGTGCCAGCAGCCGTTCTCAGGGCGAAAATCAGCCCCAGCATTTT	CASSRSQGENQPQHF
many	TRBV11-2	TRBJ2-7	-	TGTGCCAGCAGCCCGGGGACAGAGCAGTACTTC	CASSPGTEQYF
-	TRBV5-1	TRBJ1-5	-	TGCGCCAGCAGCTTGGTGGGGGAGCAGCCCCAGCATTTT	CASSLVGEQPQHF
few	TRBV5-1	TRBJ2-3	TRBD2	TGCGCCAGCAGCCCGGGAGGGCTAGCGGGGGGGAGCACAGATACGCAGTATTTT	CASSPGGLAGGSTDTQYF
many	TRBV10-3	TRBJ2-7	-	TGTGCCACCTCATGGACAGACGAGCAGTACTTC	CATSWTDEQYF
-	TRBV12-3/TRBV12-4	TRBJ2-7	-	TGTGCCAGCAGTTTAGCGTGGGTCAGGCTCTACGAGCAGTACTTC	CASSLAWVRLYEQYF
-	TRBV6-2/TRBV6-3	TRBJ2-3	TRBD1	TGTGCCAGCAGACCCGGGACAGGGGGCACAGATACGCAGTATTTT	CASRPGTGGTDTQYF
-	TRBV7-9	TRBJ1-5	-	TGTGCCAGCAGCTTAGCGCTGGTGGAGGTGGGGGATCAGCCCCAGCATTTT	CASSLALVEVGDQPQHF
many	TRBV20-1	TRBJ2-5	TRBD2	TGCAGTGCTAGACCGGGACTAGCGGTACAAGAGACCCAGTACTTC	CSARPGLAVQETQYF
many	TRBV7-9	TRBJ1-1	-	TGTGCCAGCAGCTTCACACAGGGAGGCGCTTTCTTT	CASSFTQGGAFF
many	TRBV6-5	TRBJ1-5	-	TGTGCCAGCAGTTCGCCCGGGGGCTTGACCCAGCATTTT	CASSSPGGLTQHF
many	TRBV7-9	TRBJ2-7	-	TGTGCCAGCAGCTACGCGACAGACGATCAGTACTTC	CASSYATDDQYF
many	TRBV5-1	TRBJ2-5	TRBD2	TGCGCCAGCAGCTTGAGCCTTGCGGGGGGCTTGGAGACCCAGTACTTC	CASSLSLAGGLETQYF
-	TRBV7-2	TRBJ1-5	-	TGTGCCAGCAGCTTAGTTCCTAGCAATCAGCCCCAGCATTTT	CASSLVPSNQPQHF
few	TRBV6-2/TRBV6-3	TRBJ1-5	-	TGTGCCAGCAGTTACTCCCACGGCTATTTTCAGCCCCAGCATTTT	CASSYSHGYFQPQHF
many	TRBV5-1	TRBJ1-2	-	TGCGCCAGCAGCCCGGACGGACAGTGGAACTATGGCTACACCTTC	CASSPDGQWNYGYTF
many	TRBV30	TRBJ1-2	TRBD1	TGTGCCTGGGACAGGGCTAACTATGGCTACACCTTC	CAWDRANYGYTF
many	TRBV5-1	TRBJ1-1	-	TGCGCCAGCAGCTTGGGGCCCGAGGCGGGGCCGGCTTTCTTT	CASSLGPEAGPAFF
many	TRBV9	TRBJ1-2	-	TGTGCCAGCAGCGTTTTAACATACTATGGCTACACCTTC	CASSVLTYYGYTF
few	TRBV20-1	TRBJ2-7	-	TGCAGTGGAGGGCTAGGAGGGCCCTACGAGCAGTACTTC	CSGGLGGPYEQYF